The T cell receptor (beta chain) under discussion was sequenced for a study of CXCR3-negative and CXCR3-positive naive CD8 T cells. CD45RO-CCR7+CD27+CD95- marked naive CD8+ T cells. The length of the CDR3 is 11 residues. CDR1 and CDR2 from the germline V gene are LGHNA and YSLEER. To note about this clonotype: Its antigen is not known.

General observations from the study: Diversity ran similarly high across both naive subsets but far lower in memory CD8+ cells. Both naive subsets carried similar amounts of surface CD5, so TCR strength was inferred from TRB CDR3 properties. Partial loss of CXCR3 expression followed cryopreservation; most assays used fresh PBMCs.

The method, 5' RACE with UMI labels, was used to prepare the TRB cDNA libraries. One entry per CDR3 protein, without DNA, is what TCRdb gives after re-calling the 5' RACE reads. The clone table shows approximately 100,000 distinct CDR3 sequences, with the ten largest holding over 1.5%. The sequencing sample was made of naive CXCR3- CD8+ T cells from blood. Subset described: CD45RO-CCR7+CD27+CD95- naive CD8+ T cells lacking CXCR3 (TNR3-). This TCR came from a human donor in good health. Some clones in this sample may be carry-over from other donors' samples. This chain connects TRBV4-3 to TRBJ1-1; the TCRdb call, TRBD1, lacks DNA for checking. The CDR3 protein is CASRGTGEAFF.